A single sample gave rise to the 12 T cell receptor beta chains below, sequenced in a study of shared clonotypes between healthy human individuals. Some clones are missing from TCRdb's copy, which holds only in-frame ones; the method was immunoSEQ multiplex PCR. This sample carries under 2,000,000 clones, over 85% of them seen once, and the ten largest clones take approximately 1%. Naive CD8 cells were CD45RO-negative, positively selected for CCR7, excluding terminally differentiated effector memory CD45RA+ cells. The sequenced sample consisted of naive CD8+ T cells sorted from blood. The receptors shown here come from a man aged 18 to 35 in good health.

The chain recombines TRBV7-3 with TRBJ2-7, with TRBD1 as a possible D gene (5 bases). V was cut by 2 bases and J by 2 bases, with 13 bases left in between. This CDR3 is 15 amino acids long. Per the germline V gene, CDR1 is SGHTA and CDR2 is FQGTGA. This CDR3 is CASSLYQGSPYEQYF. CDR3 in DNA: TGTGCCAGCAGCTTATATCAGGGATCTCCCTACGAGCAGTACTTC. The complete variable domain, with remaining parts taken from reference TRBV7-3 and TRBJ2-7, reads GAGVSQTPSNKVTEKGKYVELRCDPISGHTALYWYRQSLGQGPEFLIYFQGTGAADDSGLPNDRFFAVRPEGSVSTLKIQRTERGDSAVYLCASSLYQGSPYEQYFGPGTRLTVT.

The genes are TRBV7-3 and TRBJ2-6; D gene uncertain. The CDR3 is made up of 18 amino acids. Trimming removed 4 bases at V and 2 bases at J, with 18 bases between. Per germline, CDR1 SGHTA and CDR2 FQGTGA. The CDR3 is CASSYRPFPLPGANVLTF. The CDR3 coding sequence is TGTGCCAGCAGCTATCGTCCGTTTCCCCTCCCTGGGGCCAACGTCCTGACTTTC.

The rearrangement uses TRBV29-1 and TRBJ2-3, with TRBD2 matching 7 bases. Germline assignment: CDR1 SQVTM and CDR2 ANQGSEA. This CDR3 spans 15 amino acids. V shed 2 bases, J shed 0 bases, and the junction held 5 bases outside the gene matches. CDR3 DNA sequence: TGCAGCGTTGAAAGGCCTAGCGGAAGCACAGATACGCAGTATTTT. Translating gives CSVERPSGSTDTQYF.

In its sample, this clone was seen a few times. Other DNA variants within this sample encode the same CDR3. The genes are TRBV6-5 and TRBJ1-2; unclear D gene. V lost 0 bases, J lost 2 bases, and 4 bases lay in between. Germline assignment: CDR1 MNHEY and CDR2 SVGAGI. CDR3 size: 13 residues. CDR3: CASSYSQNYGYTF. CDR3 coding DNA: TGTGCCAGCAGTTACTCGCAGAACTATGGCTACACCTTC.

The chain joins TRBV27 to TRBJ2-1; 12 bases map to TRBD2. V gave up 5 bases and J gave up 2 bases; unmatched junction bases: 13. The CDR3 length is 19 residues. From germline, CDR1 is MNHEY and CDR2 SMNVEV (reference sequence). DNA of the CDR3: TGTGCCAGCAGTATAATCCCGGGACTAGCGGGTCGAGCCTACAATGAGCAGTTCTTC. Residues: CASSIIPGLAGRAYNEQFF.

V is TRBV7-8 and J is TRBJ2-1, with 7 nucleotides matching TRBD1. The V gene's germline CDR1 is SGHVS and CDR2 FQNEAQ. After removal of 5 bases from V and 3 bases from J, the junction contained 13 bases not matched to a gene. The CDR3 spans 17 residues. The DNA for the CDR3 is TGTGCCAGCAGCCTCGGGGCAGGGGGAAGGAGCTACAATGAGCAGTTCTTC. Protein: CASSLGAGGRSYNEQFF.

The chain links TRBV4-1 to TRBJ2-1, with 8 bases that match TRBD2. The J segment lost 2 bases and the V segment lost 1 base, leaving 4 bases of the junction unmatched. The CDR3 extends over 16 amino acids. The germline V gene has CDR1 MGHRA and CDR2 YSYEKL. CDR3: CASSQVSGSPYNEQFF. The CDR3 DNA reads TGCGCCAGCAGCCAAGTCAGCGGGAGTCCCTACAATGAGCAGTTCTTC.

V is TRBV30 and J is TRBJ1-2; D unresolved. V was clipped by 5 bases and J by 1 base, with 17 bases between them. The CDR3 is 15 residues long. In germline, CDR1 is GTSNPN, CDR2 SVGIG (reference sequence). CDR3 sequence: CAWGDEDGGNYGYTF. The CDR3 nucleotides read TGTGCCTGGGGAGATGAGGACGGAGGTAACTATGGCTACACCTTC.

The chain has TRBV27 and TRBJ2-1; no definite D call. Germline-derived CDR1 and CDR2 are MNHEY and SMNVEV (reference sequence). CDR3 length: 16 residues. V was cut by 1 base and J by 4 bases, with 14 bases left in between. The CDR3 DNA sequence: TGTGCCAGCAGTTTATGGGCGGCAAATTCTTACAATGAGCAGTTCTTC. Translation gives CASSLWAANSYNEQFF.

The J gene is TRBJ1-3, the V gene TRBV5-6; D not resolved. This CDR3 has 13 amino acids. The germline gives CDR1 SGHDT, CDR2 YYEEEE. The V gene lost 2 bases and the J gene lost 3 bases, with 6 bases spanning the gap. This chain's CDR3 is CASSFQNGNTIYF. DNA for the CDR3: TGTGCCAGCAGCTTTCAGAATGGAAACACCATATATTTT.

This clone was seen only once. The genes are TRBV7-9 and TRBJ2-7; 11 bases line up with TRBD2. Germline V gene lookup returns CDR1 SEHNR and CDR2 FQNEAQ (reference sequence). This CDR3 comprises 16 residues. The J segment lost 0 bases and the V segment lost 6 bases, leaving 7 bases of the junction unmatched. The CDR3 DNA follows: TGTGCCAGCAGTCGAACGGGACTAGCGGACTCCTACGAGCAGTACTTC. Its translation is CASSRTGLADSYEQYF.

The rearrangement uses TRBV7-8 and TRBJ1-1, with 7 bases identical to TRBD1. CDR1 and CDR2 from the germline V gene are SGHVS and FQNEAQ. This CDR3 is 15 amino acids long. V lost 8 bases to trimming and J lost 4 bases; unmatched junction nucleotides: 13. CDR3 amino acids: CASLPFPTGLTEAFF. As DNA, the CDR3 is TGTGCCAGCCTCCCTTTCCCGACAGGGCTCACTGAAGCTTTCTTT.